The 32 T cell receptor beta chains given below trace back to one sample, sequenced in a study of CD8 T cells in Susac syndrome. Random hexamers served to reverse transcribe roughly 0.45 to 1 ug RNA. TCRdb passed the immunoSEQ multiplex PCR reads through MiXCR, listing each CDR3 protein once. The table shows some 260,000 distinct CDR3 sequences, with approximately 92% occurring only once. The sequenced sample was CD4+ T cells from PBMCs. These receptors were collected from a human donor with multiple sclerosis.

The chain is built from TRBV15 and TRBJ2-3; no definite D call. This CDR3 is 15 amino acids long. Germline-derived CDR1 and CDR2 are LNHNV and YYDKDF (reference sequence). V was cut by 0 bases and J by 0 bases, with 7 bases left in between. CDR3 residues: CATSRDLSSTDTQYF. In DNA form, the CDR3 reads TGTGCCACCAGCAGAGATCTTAGCAGCACAGATACGCAGTATTTT. The full variable domain, in which reference TRBV15 and TRBJ2-3 provide the parts outside the CDR3, is DAMVIQNPRYQVTQFGKPVTLSCSQTLNHNVMYWYQQKSSQAPKLLFHYYDKDFNNEADTPDNFQSRRPNTSFCFLDIRSPGLGDTAMYLCATSRDLSSTDTQYFGPGTRLTVL.

V is TRBV30 and J is TRBJ1-4; possible D gene TRBD1, 5 bases. Trimming stripped 5 bases from V and 4 bases from J, with 11 bases between. Germline V gene data show CDR1 as GTSNPN and CDR2 as SVGIG (reference sequence). This CDR3 has 13 amino acids. The CDR3 region has the DNA TGTGCCTGGCAGACAGTTAGTAATGAAAAACTGTTTTTT. Residues: CAWQTVSNEKLFF.

This rearrangement joins TRBV12-3 or TRBV12-4 to TRBJ2-4; D is undetermined. V lost 6 bases and J 1 base, leaving 16 bases between the germline ends. The CDR3 has 16 residues. DNA for the CDR3: TGTGCCAGCAGCTTTAATCGGGTCGGTGCCAAAAACATTCAGTACTTC. This codes for CASSFNRVGAKNIQYF.

This chain connects TRBV30 to TRBJ1-5; 8 bases fit TRBD1. From germline, CDR1 is GTSNPN and CDR2 SVGIG (reference sequence). CDR3 length: 15 amino acids. The V gene end was trimmed by 4 bases and the J gene end by 6 bases; junction bases not matched to a gene: 11. The CDR3 reads CAWNQDRVGVQPQHF. The CDR3 DNA is TGTGCCTGGAATCAGGACAGGGTGGGGGTTCAGCCCCAGCATTTT. The variable domain in full, completed from reference TRBV30 and TRBJ1-5, reads SQTIHQWPATLVQPVGSPLSLECTVEGTSNPNLYWYRQAAGRGLQLLFYSVGIGQISSEVPQNLSASRPQDRQFILSSKKLLLSDSGFYLCAWNQDRVGVQPQHFGDGTRLSIL.

The chain has TRBV12-3 or TRBV12-4 and TRBJ2-7, with TRBD2 as a possible D gene (6 bases). The germline V and J ends were trimmed by 5 bases and 2 bases, with 13 bases remaining between them. The CDR3 consists of 14 residues. CDR3 DNA: TGTGCCAGCAGTCGCGGACTAATTCCCTACGAGCAGTACTTC. Translating it yields CASSRGLIPYEQYF.

The V call is TRBV6-1, the J call TRBJ2-3; 12 bases fit TRBD2. CDR3 length: 17 amino acids. V shed 11 bases, J shed 1 base, and the junction held 13 bases outside the gene matches. Germline assignment: CDR1 MNHNS and CDR2 SASEGT. The CDR3 reads CAAYGASGGGRTDTQYF. DNA of the CDR3: TGTGCCGCGTACGGGGCTAGCGGGGGGGGACGCACAGATACGCAGTATTTT.

The chain couples TRBV30 to TRBJ1-1; tentatively, D is TRBD1 (5 bases). Trimming stripped 4 bases from V and 1 base from J, with 10 bases between. This CDR3 region has 13 residues. The germline CDR1 and CDR2 sequences are GTSNPN and SVGIG (reference sequence). The DNA for the CDR3 is TGTGCCTGGAAGCCGGGGGGGAACACTGAAGCTTTCTTT. This translates into CAWKPGGNTEAFF.

The CDR3 DNA sequence: TGTGCCTGGAGTTCGGGGGGTAACTATGGCTACACCTTC. Its protein product is CAWSSGGNYGYTF. J is TRBJ1-2 and V is TRBV30; TRBD1 might be the D (5 bases). The germline V and J ends were trimmed by 2 bases and 1 base, with 8 bases remaining between them. The CDR3 runs to 13 residues. The germline V gene has CDR1 GTSNPN and CDR2 SVGIG (reference sequence). The whole variable domain, remainder taken from reference TRBV30 and TRBJ1-2, is SQTIHQWPATLVQPVGSPLSLECTVEGTSNPNLYWYRQAAGRGLQLLFYSVGIGQISSEVPQNLSASRPQDRQFILSSKKLLLSDSGFYLCAWSSGGNYGYTFGSGTRLTVV.

The chain employs TRBV5-1 and TRBJ2-5; the D is unclear. V lost 1 base and J lost 1, with 8 bases in between. Germline loops: CDR1 SGHRS, CDR2 YFSETQ. This CDR3 comprises 14 residues. CDR3 in amino acids: CASSLKNSQETQYF. CDR3 coding DNA: TGCGCCAGCAGCTTGAAGAACAGCCAAGAGACCCAGTACTTC. Filled out from reference TRBV5-1 and TRBJ2-5, the complete variable domain reads KAGVTQTPRYLIKTRGQQVTLSCSPISGHRSVSWYQQTPGQGLQFLFEYFSETQRNKGNFPGRFSGRQFSNSRSEMNVSTLELGDSALYLCASSLKNSQETQYFGPGTRLLVL.

Points on this clonotype: Its ends do not fully match the called genes, so a read error is possible. The rearrangement uses TRBV7-2 and TRBJ2-3; D may be TRBD1 or TRBD2 (7 bases each). CDR3 length: 13 amino acids. Germline values: CDR1 SGHTA, CDR2 FQGNSA. The CDR3 is CARRGGDTDTQYF. CDR3 bases: TGTGCCCGCAGGGGGGGGGACACAGATACGCAGTATTTT.

This chain connects TRBV3-1 to TRBJ1-4; no clear D. The CDR3 spans 14 residues. Germline assignment: CDR1 LGHDT and CDR2 YNNKEL (reference sequence). V dropped 8 bases and J dropped 0 bases, with 10 bases sitting between them. This CDR3 is CASSPRATNEKLFF. The CDR3 DNA reads as TGTGCCAGCTCCCCTAGAGCAACTAATGAAAAACTGTTTTTT. The whole variable domain, filled in from reference TRBV3-1 and TRBJ1-4, reads DTAVSQTPKYLVTQMGNDKSIKCEQNLGHDTMYWYKQDSKKFLKIMFSYNNKELIINETVPNRFSPKSPDKAHLNLHINSLELGDSAVYFCASSPRATNEKLFFGSGTQLSVL.

The J gene is TRBJ1-2, the V gene TRBV2, with TRBD1 matching 8 bases. Looked up from germline, CDR1 is SNHLY and CDR2 is FYNNEI. V was pared by 6 bases and J by 0 bases, with 6 bases of the junction left unmatched. This CDR3 is built from 15 residues. This CDR3 is CASSHGQGANYGYTF. CDR3 bases: TGTGCCAGCAGCCACGGACAGGGAGCTAACTATGGCTACACCTTC.

This clonotype was recorded only once. The chain has TRBV12-3 or TRBV12-4 and TRBJ1-5, with D hard to call. The V end lost 5 bases, the J end lost 3 bases, and 11 bases lay between the germline ends. The CDR3 has 14 amino acids. The CDR3 reads CASSPTRTNQPQHF. The CDR3 bases are TGTGCCAGCAGTCCGACACGCACCAATCAGCCCCAGCATTTT.

This sequence joins TRBV6-1 and TRBJ2-7; TRBD1 matches at 8 bases. The V and J ends lost 6 bases and 6 bases, in that order; junction bases with no gene match: 13. The CDR3 has 15 amino acids. Germline V gene lookup returns CDR1 MNHNS and CDR2 SASEGT. Here the CDR3 DNA reads TGTGCCAGCAGCCGTGACAGGGGCGCTAGGAGCGAGCAGTACTTC. This translates into CASSRDRGARSEQYF.

The chain uses TRBV7-3 and TRBJ2-1; TRBD2 aligns across 13 bases. This CDR3 has 14 amino acids. Trimming at V came to 5 bases and at J to 16 bases, leaving 11 bases not matched to a gene. CDR1 and CDR2 (germline): SGHTA, FQGTGA. The CDR3: CASSQLAGGFSVFF. Here the CDR3 DNA reads TGTGCCAGCAGCCAACTAGCGGGGGGGTTTTCCGTTTTCTTC.

V gene TRBV9 combines with J gene TRBJ2-6, with 11 bases identical to TRBD2. CDR1 and CDR2 from the germline V gene are SGDLS and YYNGEE. The V segment lost 0 bases and the J segment 2 bases; nucleotides outside the gene matches: 1. The CDR3 covers 17 residues. This CDR3 reads CASSVALAGAGANVLTF. CDR3 nucleotide sequence: TGTGCCAGCAGCGTAGCACTAGCGGGAGCTGGGGCCAACGTCCTGACTTTC.

The chain carries TRBV6-5 and TRBJ1-3; possibly TRBD1 for D (6 bases). CDR1 is MNHEY and CDR2 is SVGAGI in the germline V gene. V lost 2 bases, J lost 3 bases, and 11 bases lay in between. The CDR3 consists of 15 residues. CDR3 in DNA: TGTGCCAGCAGTTACACAGGGAGTAGTGGAAACACCATATATTTT. Its protein is CASSYTGSSGNTIYF.

The J gene is TRBJ1-1, the V gene TRBV20-1, with a tentative D call TRBD1 (5 bases). V lost 3 bases and J lost 1, with 12 bases in between. The CDR3 sequence is 14 residues long. The germline V gene has CDR1 DFQATT and CDR2 SNEGSKA (reference sequence). The CDR3 bases are TGCAGTGCTAGGGGGGGATTCGGGAACACTGAAGCTTTCTTT. It is translated as CSARGGFGNTEAFF.

This clonotype has a single count. The V and J genes are TRBV3-1 and TRBJ2-6; D gene unclear. V was pared by 5 bases and J by 0 bases, with 17 bases between. The germline V gene has CDR1 LGHDT and CDR2 YNNKEL (reference sequence). CDR3 length: 18 amino acids. The CDR3 loop reads CASSARPPWGSGANVLTF. In nucleotides, the CDR3 is TGTGCCAGCAGCGCTAGACCCCCTTGGGGCTCTGGGGCCAACGTCCTGACTTTC.

The rearrangement uses TRBV28 and TRBJ1-4, with 7 bases matching TRBD1. Germline trimming cut 1 base from V and 0 bases from J; bases unmatched to any gene: 2. The CDR3 totals 16 residues. Per the germline V gene, CDR1 is MDHEN and CDR2 is SYDVKM. The CDR3 DNA reads TGTGCCAGCAGTTTATTGGGACAGCCAACTAATGAAAAACTGTTTTTT. This gives the protein CASSLLGQPTNEKLFF.

The chain links TRBV12-3 or TRBV12-4 to TRBJ2-3; no definite D call. The CDR3 has 13 amino acids. V lost 5 bases, J lost 6 bases, and 12 bases lay in between. CDR3 DNA: TGTGCCAGCAGTCCTCCGCCGCGGGATACGCAGTATTTT. It is translated as CASSPPPRDTQYF.

V gene TRBV14 combines with J gene TRBJ2-1, with 13 bases identical to TRBD2. Germline values: CDR1 SGHDN, CDR2 FVKESK. The CDR3 spans 16 residues. The V segment lost 0 bases and the J segment 7 bases; nucleotides outside the gene matches: 3. CDR3 loop: CASSQDKLAGGNEQFF. In nucleotides, the CDR3 is TGTGCCAGCAGCCAAGATAAACTAGCGGGAGGGAATGAGCAGTTCTTC.

V usage is TRBV25-1 and J usage is TRBJ2-2, with D maybe TRBD2 (6 bases). CDR3 size: 13 residues. CDR1 is MGHDK, CDR2 SYGVNS, per germline. The CDR3 spells CAVGRGNTGELFF. The CDR3 coding sequence is TGTGCGGTAGGGCGGGGGAACACCGGGGAGCTGTTTTTT.

The chain uses TRBV3-1 and TRBJ2-6, with TRBD1 identical over 10 bases. The CDR3 is made up of 17 amino acids. V lost 3 bases to trimming and J lost 0 bases; unmatched junction nucleotides: 2. The germline CDR1 and CDR2 sequences are LGHDT and YNNKEL (reference sequence). CDR3 protein: CASSQGTGASGANVLTF. The CDR3 DNA reads as TGTGCCAGCAGCCAGGGGACAGGGGCCTCTGGGGCCAACGTCCTGACTTTC.

This chain links TRBV6-1 with TRBJ2-2; D gene ambiguous. With 3 bases removed from V and 7 bases from J, the gap between germline ends came to 24 bases. This CDR3 comprises 18 residues. The germline V gene has CDR1 MNHNS and CDR2 SASEGT. CDR3 region: CASSELQRTITFLGELFF. For the CDR3, the DNA is TGTGCCAGCAGTGAGCTGCAGAGGACCATTACATTCCTCGGGGAGCTGTTTTTT.

The chain is built from TRBV3-1 and TRBJ2-1; D tentatively fits TRBD1 or TRBD2 (6 bases each). Germline V gene data show CDR1 as LGHDT and CDR2 as YNNKEL (reference sequence). Trimming pared 4 bases from V and 10 bases from J, leaving 14 bases between. The CDR3 covers 13 residues. The CDR3 DNA follows: TGTGCCAGCAGCCCCTCTACCGGGGGCGAGCAGTTCTTC. Protein: CASSPSTGGEQFF.

V usage is TRBV5-4 and J usage is TRBJ1-1; D gene ambiguous. This CDR3 has 14 amino acids. CDR1 is SGHNT and CDR2 is YYREEE in the germline V gene (reference sequence). Deletions cut 0 bases from V and 10 bases from J, with 16 bases between. CDR3 in DNA: TGTGCCAGCAGCTTGGGTCAAACGGCAGATTCAGCTTTCTTT. Translation: CASSLGQTADSAFF. Full variable domain (remainder filled in from reference TRBV5-4 and TRBJ1-1): ETGVTQSPTHLIKTRGQQVTLRCSSQSGHNTVSWYQQALGQGPQFIFQYYREEENGRGNFPPRFSGLQFPNYSSELNVNALELDDSALYLCASSLGQTADSAFFGQGTRLTVV.

The DNA of the CDR3 is TGTGCCTGGACCCTACCCCCAGGGGGCCAGGGTTACAATGAGCAGTTCTTC. Translated, it gives CAWTLPPGGQGYNEQFF. The rearrangement uses TRBV30 and TRBJ2-1; 8 nucleotides agree with TRBD1. Germline V lookup: CDR1 GTSNPN, CDR2 SVGIG (reference sequence). The trim removed 4 bases at V and 4 bases at J, leaving 15 bases unmatched. There are 17 residues in the CDR3.

The chain recombines TRBV20-1 with TRBJ2-2; D is possibly TRBD2 (6 bases). The CDR3 contains 12 residues. Germline assignment: CDR1 DFQATT and CDR2 SNEGSKA (reference sequence). Trimming stripped 5 bases from V and 7 bases from J, with 11 bases between. The CDR3 sequence is CSAQEGYGELFF. The CDR3 DNA reads TGCAGTGCTCAGGAGGGCTACGGGGAGCTGTTTTTT.

The chain combines TRBV20-1 with TRBJ1-1; unclear D gene. V lost 0 bases and J lost 3, with 11 bases in between. Germline V gene sequence: CDR1 DFQATT, CDR2 SNEGSKA (reference sequence). This CDR3 comprises 14 residues. CDR3: CSARDLGHHTEAFF. The CDR3 DNA is TGCAGTGCTAGAGATCTCGGCCACCACACTGAAGCTTTCTTT.

This chain joins TRBV25-1 and TRBJ1-2; D unclear. V dropped 4 bases and J dropped 8 bases, with 14 bases sitting between them. The CDR3 is 13 residues long. Looked up from germline, CDR1 is MGHDK and CDR2 is SYGVNS. Written as DNA, the CDR3 is TGTGCCAGCAGTGGATGGCCTCGGGGAGGCTACACCTTC. As protein: CASSGWPRGGYTF.

The sample holds one count of this clonotype. V and J are TRBV2 and TRBJ2-5; TRBD2 agrees at 11 bases. CDR3 size: 17 residues. The junction had 5 bases not matched to a gene; V was cut back by 2 bases and J by 0 bases. Germline-derived CDR1 and CDR2 are SNHLY and FYNNEI. As DNA, the CDR3 is TGTGCCAGCAGTGAAACTAGCGGGAGCTGGTACCAAGAGACCCAGTACTTC. Its protein is CASSETSGSWYQETQYF.